The rows below give T cell receptor beta chains drawn from one sample of a study of regulatory T cells in long-lasting Graves disease. TCRdb recomputed calls from the multiplex PCR reads with MiXCR, one row per CDR3 protein. The sample yields a few hundred thousand distinct CDR3 sequences, roughly 21% seen once. The sequencing used peripheral blood mononuclear cells (PBMCs), collected when the disease was refractory, from a patient treated with antithyroid drugs. These receptors originate from a female donor with Graves disease. Both conserved end residues are part of each CDR3. D genes are given only for firm matches. Clone sizes are given selectively: once, few, many, or a class where the clone is expanded.

D | J | V | size | DNA | CDR3
. | TRBJ1-2 | TRBV2 | many | TGTGCCGGCCGTCGAGGCGGCGGCTATGGCTACACCTTC | CAGRRGGGYGYTF
TRBD1 | TRBJ1-1 | TRBV6-1 | many | TGTGCCAGCAGTCTTGACAGCGGGACAGGCTCCGTATACATGAACACTGAAGCTTTCTTT | CASSLDSGTGSVYMNTEAFF
. | TRBJ1-1 | TRBV19 | once | TGTGCCGTCACCGCTGGGAACACTGAAGCTTTCTTT | CAVTAGNTEAFF
. | TRBJ1-2 | TRBV5-1 | few | TGCGCCAGCAGCTTGACAGATCGACTAAACTATGGCTACACCTTC | CASSLTDRLNYGYTF
. | TRBJ1-5 | TRBV27 | few | TGTGCCAGCAGTTTATCGATCAGCGGGGATCAGCCCCAGCATTTT | CASSLSISGDQPQHF
. | TRBJ1-2 | TRBV4-1 | . | TGCGCCAGCAGCCCCACCTGGACAGCCTATGGCTACACCTTC | CASSPTWTAYGYTF
. | TRBJ2-5 | TRBV5-1 | few | TGCGCCAGCAGCAGTGAAGGTGGCGGAGAGACCCAGTACTTC | CASSSEGGGETQYF
. | TRBJ1-2 | TRBV29-1 | many | TGCAGCACCCACAGGGCTTTGGGCTACACCTTC | CSTHRALGYTF
TRBD2 | TRBJ2-7 | TRBV29-1 | few | TGCAGCGTTACGGGGGGAGTCGGGAGAGCCTACGAGCAGTACTTC | CSVTGGVGRAYEQYF
. | TRBJ2-7 | TRBV12-3/TRBV12-4 | many | TGTGCCAGCAGTCCCTTGGCGGGTTACTACGAGCAGTACTTC | CASSPLAGYYEQYF
TRBD2 | TRBJ2-5 | TRBV11-2 | many | TGTGCCAGCAGCTCCCCTTCCCCTCCGGGACTAGCGGGTCGGGCGGAGACCCAGTACTTC | CASSSPSPPGLAGRAETQYF
TRBD1 | TRBJ1-1 | TRBV12-3/TRBV12-4 | . | TGTGCCAGCAGTCGACAGGGGATGGGTGAAGCTTTCTTT | CASSRQGMGEAFF
TRBD2 | TRBJ2-5 | TRBV12-3/TRBV12-4 | many | TGTGCCAGCAGTTTAGACGCGGGAGGCTTGGGAGAGACCCAGTACTTC | CASSLDAGGLGETQYF
TRBD2 | TRBJ2-2 | TRBV6-2/TRBV6-3 | few | TGTGCCAGCAGTTACACTCTCGGCGGCGGGAGCACCGGGGAGCTGTTTTTT | CASSYTLGGGSTGELFF
TRBD2 | TRBJ2-7 | TRBV7-9 | few | TGTGCCAGCAGCTTAGTGGCGGGCCTAGCGGTATACGAGCAGTACTTC | CASSLVAGLAVYEQYF
. | TRBJ2-7 | TRBV7-2 | few | TGTGCCAGCAGCCAGATCGGGGTTTACGAGCAGTACTTC | CASSQIGVYEQYF
TRBD1 | TRBJ2-2 | TRBV7-3 | few | TGTGCCAGCAGCTTGAAGGATTCTCGAACCGGGACAGTCAACACCGGGGAGCTGTTTTTT | CASSLKDSRTGTVNTGELFF
TRBD1 | TRBJ1-4 | TRBV12-3/TRBV12-4 | many | TGTGCCAGCAGTCCCCAGGGGGCAGGGCTGTTTTTT | CASSPQGAGLFF
. | TRBJ2-2 | TRBV11-2 | many | TGTGCCAGCAGCTCCCGACAAGGCGGGGAGCTGTTTTTT | CASSSRQGGELFF
. | TRBJ2-7 | TRBV29-1 | many | TGCAGCGCCTCGACAGGTAGCTCCTACGAGCAGTACTTC | CSASTGSSYEQYF
. | TRBJ2-2 | TRBV11-2 | few | TGTGCCAGCAGCTTGACTTCCACCGGGGAGCTGTTTTTT | CASSLTSTGELFF
TRBD2 | TRBJ2-7 | TRBV7-3 | . | TGTGCCAGCAGCCAAAGCGGGGTGGAAGACGGGCAGTACTTC | CASSQSGVEDGQYF
TRBD2 | TRBJ2-2 | TRBV19 | few | TGTGCCAGTAGTCAACCTACTAGCGGGGGGAATACCGGGGAGCTGTTTTTT | CASSQPTSGGNTGELFF
TRBD2 | TRBJ2-7 | TRBV7-9 | . | TGTGCCAGCAGCTTCGGACTAGCGGGAGTATACGAGCAGTACTTC | CASSFGLAGVYEQYF
. | TRBJ1-2 | TRBV4-1 | . | TGCGCCAGCAGCCGAGACGTTACGACAGAGTACACCTTC | CASSRDVTTEYTF
. | TRBJ2-7 | TRBV7-9 | . | TGTGCCAGCAGCGATGATCGGTCCTACGAGCAGTACTTC | CASSDDRSYEQYF
TRBD1 | TRBJ2-4 | TRBV3-1 | . | TGTGCCAGCAGCCTGATGGGACAGAGGAACATTCAGTACTTC | CASSLMGQRNIQYF
. | TRBJ2-7 | TRBV10-2 | many | TGCGCCAGCAGTGAGTCCCCCGCGCTGTACGAGCAGTACTTC | CASSESPALYEQYF
TRBD1 | TRBJ2-7 | TRBV6-5 | many | TGTGCCAGCAGTTACTCCGGGACAGACTACGAGCAGTACTTC | CASSYSGTDYEQYF
. | TRBJ1-1 | TRBV27 | many | TGTGCCAGCAGTTTAGTGCTCATGAACACTGAAGCTTTCTTT | CASSLVLMNTEAFF
. | TRBJ2-2 | TRBV10-3 | . | TGTGCCATGAGTCAGCCGGCCCCGGCCGGGGAGCTGTTTTTT | CAMSQPAPAGELFF
. | TRBJ1-1 | TRBV30 | many | TGTGCCTGGAATCTACAGGGTGACACTGAAGCTTTCTTT | CAWNLQGDTEAFF
. | TRBJ1-2 | TRBV7-6 | many | TGTGCCAGCAGCTTAGCCCCTAGGGGAGGGTCTATCGGCTACACCTTC | CASSLAPRGGSIGYTF
. | TRBJ2-1 | TRBV24-1 | . | TGTGCCACCAGTGATTTAAGGACTCACAATGAGCAGTTCTTC | CATSDLRTHNEQFF
. | TRBJ2-7 | TRBV27 | many | TGTGCCAGCAGTTCCGGGTCTTTGTTCTACGAGCAGTACTTC | CASSSGSLFYEQYF
. | TRBJ2-7 | TRBV20-1 | many | TGCAGTGCTAGTGGGGGGCTCGGGGGCGAGCAGTACTTC | CSASGGLGGEQYF
. | TRBJ1-1 | TRBV12-3/TRBV12-4 | many | TGTGCCAGCAGTCGACAGGAGAACACTGAAGCTTTCTTT | CASSRQENTEAFF
. | TRBJ1-5 | TRBV3-1 | . | TGTGCCAGCAGCCAAGGGGTGAAGGGGCCGGCTAATCAGCCCCAGCATTTT | CASSQGVKGPANQPQHF
TRBD1 | TRBJ2-2 | TRBV7-3 | many | TGTGCCAGCAGCTGGGACAGGTACACCGGGGAGCTGTTTTTT | CASSWDRYTGELFF
TRBD2 | TRBJ2-2 | TRBV28 | few | TGTGCCAGCACCCCACCGGGACTAGCGGGTACAGGCACCGGGGAGCTGTTTTTT | CASTPPGLAGTGTGELFF
TRBD1 | TRBJ2-7 | TRBV7-2 | . | TGTGCCAGCAGCTCCCAGACAGGGTCGAGCGAGCAGTACTTC | CASSSQTGSSEQYF
TRBD1 | TRBJ1-1 | TRBV20-1 | many | TGCAGTGCTAGCCTCCCAGGGGGAGGGGGCGATGAAGCTTTCTTT | CSASLPGGGGDEAFF
. | TRBJ2-2 | TRBV7-2 | few | TGTGCCAGCAGCTGGGGACGGTCGAACACCGGGGAGCTGTTTTTT | CASSWGRSNTGELFF
. | TRBJ1-4 | TRBV10-1 | . | TGCGCCAGCAGTGCCGGGGAAAATGAAAAACTGTTTTTT | CASSAGENEKLFF
. | TRBJ2-7 | TRBV7-9 | few | TGTGCCAGCATGCCTAAGAGCTCCTACGAGCAGTACTTC | CASMPKSSYEQYF
. | TRBJ2-5 | TRBV6-5 | many | TGTGCCAGCAGTTACGGACAGCTTCTAGAGACCCAGTACTTC | CASSYGQLLETQYF
. | TRBJ1-2 | TRBV30 | . | TGTGCCTGGACCCCAGGGGCGGGGAACTATGGCTACACCTTC | CAWTPGAGNYGYTF
. | TRBJ2-7 | TRBV20-1 | . | TGCAGTGCAGCAGGGTCGATGTACGAGCAGTACTTC | CSAAGSMYEQYF